This T cell receptor (beta chain) was retrieved from a study of OX40 agonist ivuxolimab in advanced cancers. General study findings and limits: CD4+ and CD8+ blood T cells expanded clonally by week 6 at 0.1 to 3.0 mg/kg.

This CDR3 has 15 residues. Trimming shortened V by 1 base and J by 0 bases, and 4 bases separated the two germline ends. Germline CDR1 and CDR2: MNHNS and SASEGT. By share, this clone ranks as medium-sized. The antigen is not known. Only in-frame clones appear in the TCRdb table, and some are missing; sequencing was by immunoSEQ multiplex PCR. The data contain over 5,500 clones, less than 75% of them seen just once; the ten biggest clones take up 36%. Sequencing was performed on CD4+ or CD8+ T cells sorted from blood, taken in a trial of the OX40 agonist ivuxolimab. The clonotype originates from an adult with an advanced solid tumor such as melanoma, head and neck, liver or kidney cancer. The rearrangement links TRBV6-1 to TRBJ2-6; no definite D call. The CDR3 bases are TGTGCCAGCAGTGAAGACAGCTCTGGGGCCAACGTCCTGACTTTC. Protein sequence: CASSEDSSGANVLTF.